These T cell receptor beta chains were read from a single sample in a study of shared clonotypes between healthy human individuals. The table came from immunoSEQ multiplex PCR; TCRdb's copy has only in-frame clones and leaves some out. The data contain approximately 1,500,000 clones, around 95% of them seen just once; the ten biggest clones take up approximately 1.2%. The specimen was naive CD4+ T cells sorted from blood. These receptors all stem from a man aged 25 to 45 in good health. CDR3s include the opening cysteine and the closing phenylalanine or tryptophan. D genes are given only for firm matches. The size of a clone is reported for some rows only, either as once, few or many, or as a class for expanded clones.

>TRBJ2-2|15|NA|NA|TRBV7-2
CASSPALTNTGELFF
TGTGCCAGCAGCCCGGCTTTAACGAACACCGGGGAGCTGTTTTTT
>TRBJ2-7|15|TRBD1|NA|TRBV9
CASSLSGTEGSEQYF
TGTGCCAGCAGCCTCTCCGGGACAGAAGGAAGCGAGCAGTACTTC
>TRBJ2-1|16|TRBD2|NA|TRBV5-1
CASSWTSGRAFNEQFF
TGCGCCAGCAGCTGGACTAGCGGGAGGGCCTTCAATGAGCAGTTCTTC
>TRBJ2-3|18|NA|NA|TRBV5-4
CASSLGYREKASTDTQYF
TGTGCCAGCAGCTTGGGCTATAGGGAAAAGGCTAGCACAGATACGCAGTATTTT
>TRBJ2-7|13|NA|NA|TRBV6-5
CASSQAIPQEQYF
TGTGCCAGCAGTCAAGCGATCCCGCAGGAGCAGTACTTC
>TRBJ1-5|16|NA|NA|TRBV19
CASSISRQTFNQPQHF
TGTGCCAGTAGTATAAGCCGACAGACCTTCAATCAGCCCCAGCATTTT
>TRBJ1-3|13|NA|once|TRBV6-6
CASSRGSGNTIYF
TGTGCCAGCAGTCGGGGATCCGGAAACACCATATATTTT
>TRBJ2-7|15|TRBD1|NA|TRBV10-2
CASRDGDRASYEQYF
TGCGCCAGCAGGGATGGGGACAGGGCCTCCTACGAGCAGTACTTC
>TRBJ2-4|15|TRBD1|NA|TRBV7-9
CASSARQGAKNIQYF
TGTGCCAGCAGCGCCAGACAGGGGGCCAAAAACATTCAGTACTTC
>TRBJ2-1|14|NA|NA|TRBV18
CASSPRQRYNEQFF
TGTGCCAGCTCACCAAGGCAAAGATACAATGAGCAGTTCTTC
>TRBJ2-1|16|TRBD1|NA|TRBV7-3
CASSLFGTADVNEQFF
TGTGCCAGCAGCCTTTTTGGGACAGCGGATGTCAATGAGCAGTTCTTC
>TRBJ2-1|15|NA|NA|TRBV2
CASSEVGESYNEQFF
TGTGCCAGCAGTGAGGTCGGGGAGTCCTACAATGAGCAGTTCTTC
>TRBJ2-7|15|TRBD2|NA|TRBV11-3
CASSLGPTSGGEQYF
TGTGCCAGCAGCTTAGGCCCGACTAGCGGGGGAGAGCAGTACTTC
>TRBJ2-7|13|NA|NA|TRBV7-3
CASSLDGNYEQYF
TGTGCCAGCAGCTTAGACGGGAACTACGAGCAGTACTTC
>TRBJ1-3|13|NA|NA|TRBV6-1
CASSEKSGNTIYF
TGTGCCAGCAGTGAAAAGTCTGGAAACACCATATATTTT
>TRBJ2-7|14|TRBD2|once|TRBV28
CASSSPSGSYEQYF
TGTGCCAGCAGTTCGCCCAGCGGGAGCTACGAGCAGTACTTC
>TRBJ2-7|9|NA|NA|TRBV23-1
CATSRGQYF
TGCGCCACTTCGAGGGGACAGTACTTC
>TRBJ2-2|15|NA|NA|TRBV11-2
CASSIMGSNTGELFF
TGTGCCAGCAGTATTATGGGCTCGAACACCGGGGAGCTGTTTTTT
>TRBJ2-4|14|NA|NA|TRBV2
CASSVTWIKNIQYF
TGTGCCAGCAGTGTTACTTGGATCAAAAACATTCAGTACTTC
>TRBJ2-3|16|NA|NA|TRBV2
CASRARTGGGTDTQYF
TGTGCCAGCAGAGCCAGGACTGGAGGGGGCACAGATACGCAGTATTTT
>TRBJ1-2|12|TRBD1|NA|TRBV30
CAWVQGTYGYTF
TGTGCCTGGGTACAGGGGACCTATGGCTACACCTTC
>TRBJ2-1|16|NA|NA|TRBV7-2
CASSLVTGVAYNEQFF
TGTGCCAGCAGCTTAGTTACCGGAGTGGCCTACAATGAGCAGTTCTTC
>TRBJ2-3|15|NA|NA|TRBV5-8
CASSLAVLNTDTQYF
TGTGCCAGCAGCTTGGCCGTCTTAAACACAGATACGCAGTATTTT
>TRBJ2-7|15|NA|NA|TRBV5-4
CASSPRGPGGYEQYF
TGTGCCAGCAGCCCTAGGGGGCCCGGGGGCTACGAGCAGTACTTC
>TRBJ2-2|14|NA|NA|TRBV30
CAWKGQVNAGELFF
TGTGCCTGGAAGGGGCAGGTCAACGCCGGGGAGCTGTTTTTT
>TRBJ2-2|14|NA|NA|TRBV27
CASSPGLNPGELFF
TGTGCCAGCAGTCCCGGTCTGAACCCCGGGGAGCTGTTTTTT
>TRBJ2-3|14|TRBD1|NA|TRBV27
CASSSDRGLNTQYF
TGTGCCAGCAGTTCGGACAGGGGCTTGAATACGCAGTATTTT
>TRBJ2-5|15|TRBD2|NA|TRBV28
CASSLLTSGKETQYF
TGTGCCAGCAGTTTATTGACTAGCGGGAAAGAGACCCAGTACTTC
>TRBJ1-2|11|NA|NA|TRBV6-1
CAIGNLYGYTF
TGTGCCATCGGGAATTTGTATGGCTACACCTTC
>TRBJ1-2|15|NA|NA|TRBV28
CASSTGPDDNYGYTF
TGTGCCAGCAGTACAGGGCCGGATGATAACTATGGCTACACCTTC
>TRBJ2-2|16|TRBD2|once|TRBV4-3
CASSQVPSGNTGELFF
TGCGCCAGCAGCCAAGTCCCTAGCGGAAACACCGGGGAGCTGTTTTTT
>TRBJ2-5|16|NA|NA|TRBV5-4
CASSFAFKHPGETQYF
TGTGCCAGCAGCTTTGCTTTCAAGCACCCGGGAGAGACCCAGTACTTC
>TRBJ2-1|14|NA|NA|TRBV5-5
CASTTGPVYNEQFF
TGTGCCAGCACTACCGGTCCCGTGTACAATGAGCAGTTCTTC
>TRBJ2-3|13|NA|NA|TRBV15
CATSSRIGDTQYF
TGTGCCACCAGCTCAAGAATCGGGGATACGCAGTATTTT
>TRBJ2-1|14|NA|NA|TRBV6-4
CASRRGWGYNEQFF
TGTGCCAGCAGAAGGGGATGGGGCTACAATGAGCAGTTCTTC
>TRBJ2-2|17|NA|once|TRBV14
CASSLTGGGPNTGELFF
TGTGCCAGCAGCCTCACAGGGGGGGGCCCGAACACCGGGGAGCTGTTTTTT
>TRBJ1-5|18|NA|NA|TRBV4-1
CASSQDSEHNRDRQPQHF
TGCGCCAGCAGCCAAGATTCAGAACATAACAGGGATAGGCAGCCCCAGCATTTT
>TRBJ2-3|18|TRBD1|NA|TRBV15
CATSRDPPTGASTDTQYF
TGTGCCACCAGCAGAGACCCCCCGACAGGGGCTAGCACAGATACGCAGTATTTT
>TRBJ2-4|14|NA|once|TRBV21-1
CASSKHRNKNIQYF
TGTGCCAGCAGCAAGCATAGAAACAAAAACATTCAGTACTTC
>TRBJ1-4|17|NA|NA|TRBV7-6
CASSLRNLRLTNEKLFF
TGTGCCAGCAGCTTAAGAAATCTCAGACTAACTAATGAAAAACTGTTTTTT
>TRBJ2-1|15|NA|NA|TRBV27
CASSFEGLIYNEQFF
TGTGCCAGCAGTTTTGAGGGACTTATATACAATGAGCAGTTCTTC
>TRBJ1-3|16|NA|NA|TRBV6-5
CASSYGGDISGNTIYF
TGTGCCAGCAGTTATGGCGGGGATATCTCTGGAAACACCATATATTTT
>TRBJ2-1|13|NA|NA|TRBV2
CASSVVMVGEQFF
TGTGCCAGCAGTGTCGTAATGGTCGGTGAGCAGTTCTTC
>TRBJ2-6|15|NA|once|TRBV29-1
CSVDPTGSGANVLTF
TGCAGCGTTGATCCCACAGGGTCTGGGGCCAACGTCCTGACTTTC
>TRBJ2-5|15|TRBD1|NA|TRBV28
CASSLVDRGAETQYF
TGTGCCAGCAGTTTGGTTGACAGGGGAGCTGAGACCCAGTACTTC
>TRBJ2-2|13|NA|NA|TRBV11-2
CASSLRVTGELFF
TGTGCCAGCAGCTTACGAGTGACCGGGGAGCTGTTTTTT
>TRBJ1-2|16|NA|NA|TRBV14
CASSQVGGAFNYGYTF
TGTGCCAGCAGCCAAGTAGGAGGGGCATTTAACTATGGCTACACCTTC
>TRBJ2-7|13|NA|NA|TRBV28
CASNLFGSYEQYF
TGTGCCAGCAATTTGTTCGGATCCTACGAGCAGTACTTC
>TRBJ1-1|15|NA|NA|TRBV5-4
CASSLAGGRVAEAFF
TGTGCCAGCAGCTTAGCCGGGGGGCGCGTGGCTGAAGCTTTCTTT
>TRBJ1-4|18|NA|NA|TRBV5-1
CASSLAGPGLATNEKLFF
TGCGCCAGCAGCTTGGCAGGGCCCGGACTTGCAACTAATGAAAAACTGTTTTTT